This entry concerns a single T cell receptor beta chain. The CDR3 totals 12 residues. The junction had 1 base not matched to a gene; V was cut back by 4 bases and J by 7 bases. Germline CDR1 reads KGHSH; CDR2 reads LQKENI. The sample is drawn from a study of blood T cell repertoires in COVID-19. Turning to the study itself: Specimens from acute and convalescent COVID-19 originated in the United States, Italy and Spain. Sample material is recorded as cDNA or gDNA derived from T cells, B-cell-depleted T cells, or PBMCs.

The Seattle patients, enrolled during active infection, were followed longitudinally. Per the authors' pipeline: For nucleated cells, counts were estimated from reference gene primer amplification. The table came from immunoSEQ multiplex PCR; TCRdb's copy has only in-frame clones and leaves some out. V, J and clone size are taken as reported in that table, and D and trimming were inferred from the DNA itself. Altogether under 200,000 clones are present, less than 85% being singletons, with the ten largest covering 8% to 8.5%. The genes are TRBV18 and TRBJ2-3, with 8 bases matching TRBD1. The sequenced sample was peripheral blood. The sequence was collected from a woman between 55 and 75 years old with COVID-19, enrolled during active disease. The CDR3 region is CASSRTGNTQYF. CDR3 nucleotides: TGTGCCAGCTCACGGACAGGGAATACGCAGTATTTT. The complete variable domain, with remaining parts taken from reference TRBV18 and TRBJ2-3, reads NAGVMQNPRHLVRRRGQEARLRCSPMKGHSHVYWYRQLPEEGLKFMVYLQKENIIDESGMPKERFSAEFPKEGPSILRIQQVVRGDSAAYFCASSRTGNTQYFGPGTRLTVL.